The present T cell receptor beta chain was sequenced within a study of brain T cells in children with intractable seizures. Here immunoSEQ multiplex PCR was the method, and the copy in TCRdb shows in-frame clones only, minus some. Here the sample spans approximately 330,000 clones, over 90% being singletons. The V segment lost 3 bases and the J segment 5 bases; nucleotides outside the gene matches: 4. Germline-derived CDR1 and CDR2 are GTSNPN and SVGIG (reference sequence). This CDR3 has 14 residues. Regarding time point: blood from clinic visit 5 months post-surgery; TSC patient then seizure free. This sample comprised peripheral blood, obtained about 5 months after surgery. V usage is TRBV30 and J usage is TRBJ1-1, with 12 bases lining up with TRBD1. The source is a boy in the first two years of life with tuberous sclerosis and intractable seizures. CDR3 bases: TGTGCCTGGAGCCCGGGACAGGGGGCAACTGAAGCTTTCTTT. Translating it yields CAWSPGQGATEAFF.